The rows below give T cell receptor beta chains drawn from one sample of a study of early T cells in non-severe SARS-CoV-2 infection. Using its own MiXCR run on the 5' RACE reads, TCRdb lists one record per CDR3 protein. Of 76,000 or so distinct CDR3 sequences in the sample, around 11% were seen once. Sample: whole blood. Source of these receptors: an adult who was a healthcare worker with PCR-confirmed SARS-CoV-2 infection or an uninfected control (not recorded which). Each CDR3 is given with its conserved first and last residue. The D gene is left open where the match is weak. Where a row states a size, it is once, few, many or the class of an expanded clone; other rows omit it.

>TRBJ2-2|-|many|TRBV18
CASSPPVTGNTGELFF
TGTGCCAGCTCACCACCGGTGACAGGAAACACCGGGGAGCTGTTTTTT
>TRBJ1-4|TRBD1|many|TRBV9
CASSDRTGGEVDEKLFF
TGTGCCAGCAGCGACCGGACAGGGGGCGAGGTTGATGAAAAACTGTTTTTT
>TRBJ1-6|TRBD1|-|TRBV7-3
CASSERGTVNSPLHF
TGTGCCAGCAGCGAAAGGGGGACAGTAAATTCACCCCTCCATTTT
>TRBJ1-4|-|many|TRBV18
CASSLQSGSPATNEKLFF
TGTGCCAGCTCACTACAATCCGGGTCACCGGCAACTAATGAAAAACTGTTTTTT
>TRBJ1-1|-|-|TRBV6-5
CASSRLQEVAQSLEAFF
TGTGCCAGCAGTCGGTTACAGGAGGTTGCCCAGTCGTTAGAAGCTTTCTTT
>TRBJ2-1|TRBD2|-|TRBV9
CASSAPLGLDSGEQFF
TGTGCCAGCAGCGCCCCCCTGGGACTAGACTCGGGTGAGCAGTTCTTC
>TRBJ2-1|-|few|TRBV19
CASNRDSRAYNEQFF
TGTGCCAGTAATCGGGACTCACGGGCCTACAATGAGCAGTTCTTC
>TRBJ2-2|TRBD2|many|TRBV6-5
CASSRLAGAGELFF
TGTGCCAGCAGTCGACTAGCGGGGGCTGGGGAGCTGTTTTTT
>TRBJ1-1|-|many|TRBV7-9
CASSLGRGGTEAFF
TGTGCCAGCAGCTTAGGTAGGGGAGGCACTGAAGCTTTCTTT
>TRBJ1-2|TRBD1|many|TRBV2
CASSEDRAYGYTF
TGTGCCAGCAGTGAGGACAGGGCCTATGGCTACACCTTC
>TRBJ2-3|TRBD1|-|TRBV20-1
CSAAMGQGATDTQYF
TGCAGTGCCGCTATGGGACAGGGGGCTACAGATACGCAGTATTTT
>TRBJ1-6|TRBD1|many|TRBV6-2/TRBV6-3
CASSYRGQDSPLHF
TGTGCCAGCAGTTACCGCGGACAGGACTCACCCCTCCACTTT
>TRBJ1-6|-|-|TRBV15
CATSREGGSGVSLHF
TGTGCCACCAGCAGAGAGGGAGGGAGTGGGGTGTCCCTCCACTTT
>TRBJ1-5|-|few|TRBV5-6
CASSPRQAGNQPQHF
TGTGCCAGCAGCCCCCGCCAGGCCGGCAATCAGCCCCAGCATTTT
>TRBJ2-5|TRBD1|few|TRBV11-2
CASSRDSFQETQYF
TGTGCCAGCAGTCGGGACAGTTTCCAAGAGACCCAGTACTTC
>TRBJ2-7|-|many|TRBV19
CASSIKGHRDYEQYF
TGTGCCAGTAGTATAAAAGGTCACAGAGACTACGAGCAGTACTTC
>TRBJ1-6|-|-|TRBV20-1
CSALGQSSYNSPLQF
TGCAGTGCTCTAGGACAGAGCTCCTATAATTCACCCCTCCAATTT
>TRBJ2-5|-|-|TRBV27
CASSLFYMTGDKETQYF
TGTGCCAGCAGTTTATTTTACATGACAGGAGATAAAGAGACCCAGTACTTC
>TRBJ1-5|TRBD1|few|TRBV6-5
CASGTGQSNQPQHF
TGTGCCAGCGGGACAGGGCAAAGCAATCAGCCCCAGCATTTT
>TRBJ2-1|-|-|TRBV7-9
CASSPRAPVVNEQFF
TGTGCCAGCAGCCCCAGGGCTCCCGTGGTCAATGAGCAGTTCTTC
>TRBJ2-1|-|few|TRBV29-1
CSLGVYNEQFF
TGCAGCCTCGGGGTATACAATGAGCAGTTCTTC
>TRBJ2-7|-|many|TRBV4-1
CASSQLGQSYEQYF
TGCGCCAGCAGCCAACTCGGACAGTCCTACGAGCAGTACTTC
>TRBJ2-7|-|many|TRBV30
CAWSRPRPAYEQYF
TGTGCCTGGAGTCGGCCCAGGCCGGCCTACGAGCAGTACTTC
>TRBJ1-5|-|few|TRBV6-6
CASSYSRGHNQPQHF
TGTGCCAGCAGTTACTCGCGGGGCCACAATCAGCCCCAGCATTTT
>TRBJ2-1|-|many|TRBV7-2
CASSSRLSTGREQFF
TGTGCCAGCAGCTCCCGACTTTCAACCGGGCGTGAGCAGTTCTTC
>TRBJ2-4|-|few|TRBV7-2
CASSQSPRATNIQYF
TGTGCCAGCAGCCAGTCCCCCAGGGCAACGAACATTCAGTACTTC
>TRBJ2-1|TRBD1|-|TRBV4-3
CASSQGQGAYDEQFF
TGCGCCAGCAGCCAAGGACAGGGCGCTTACGATGAGCAGTTCTTC
>TRBJ1-2|-|many|TRBV14
CASSPEATYGYTF
TGTGCCAGCAGCCCCGAGGCGACCTATGGCTACACCTTC
>TRBJ1-2|-|few|TRBV3-1
CASSTGTVYGYTF
TGTGCCAGCAGCACCGGGACGGTCTATGGCTACACCTTC
>TRBJ2-3|TRBD2|few|TRBV6-4
CASRMGLAGPTDTQYF
TGTGCCAGCAGAATGGGACTAGCGGGGCCCACAGATACGCAGTATTTT
>TRBJ2-3|TRBD2|many|TRBV20-1
CTIGGGARDTQYF
TGCACCATAGGCGGGGGGGCAAGAGATACGCAGTATTTT
>TRBJ2-2|-|many|TRBV5-4
CASSFLMRPGELFF
TGTGCCAGCAGCTTTCTGATGCGTCCCGGGGAGCTGTTTTTT
>TRBJ1-2|-|-|TRBV6-2/TRBV6-3
CASTTAPGGGYGYTF
TGTGCCAGCACCACGGCCCCCGGGGGGGGATATGGCTACACCTTC
>TRBJ2-3|TRBD2|-|TRBV3-1
CASSQLAGGQYF
TGTGCCAGCAGCCAACTAGCGGGGGGGCAGTATTTT
>TRBJ2-3|TRBD1|-|TRBV28
CASTPGQRLTDTQYF
TGTGCCAGCACCCCGGGACAGAGGTTGACAGATACGCAGTATTTT
>TRBJ2-2|TRBD1|many|TRBV6-1
CASGDRVLDTGELFF
TGTGCCAGCGGGGACAGGGTGCTCGACACCGGGGAGCTGTTTTTT
>TRBJ2-1|-|-|TRBV7-2
CASSAAGYEQFF
TGTGCCAGCAGCGCAGCGGGCTATGAGCAGTTCTTC
>TRBJ1-2|TRBD1|-|TRBV5-1
CASSLSQGVHGYTF
TGCGCCAGCAGCCTCTCACAGGGGGTCCATGGCTACACCTTC
>TRBJ1-6|TRBD1|few|TRBV6-5
CASREQGSSYNSPLHF
TGTGCCAGCAGGGAACAGGGGAGCTCCTATAATTCACCCCTCCACTTT
>TRBJ2-1|-|many|TRBV5-5
CASSLDSPEQFF
TGTGCCAGCAGCTTGGATTCACCTGAGCAGTTCTTC
>TRBJ1-2|-|many|TRBV10-3
CAISESTDFYGYTF
TGTGCCATCAGTGAGTCGACAGATTTCTATGGCTACACCTTC
>TRBJ2-5|TRBD1|-|TRBV7-7
CASSPNRGPQETQYF
TGTGCCAGCAGCCCTAACAGGGGCCCGCAAGAGACCCAGTACTTC
>TRBJ2-3|TRBD2|many|TRBV2
CASSDGLAGGQSTDTQYF
TGTGCCAGCAGTGACGGGCTAGCGGGGGGGCAGAGCACAGATACGCAGTATTTT
>TRBJ1-2|-|-|TRBV12-3/TRBV12-4
CASSSGVPNYGYTF
TGTGCCAGCAGCTCAGGGGTCCCCAACTATGGCTACACCTTC
>TRBJ2-1|-|-|TRBV6-4
CASSQVGDPYNEQFF
TGTGCCAGCAGTCAAGTGGGGGATCCCTACAATGAGCAGTTCTTC
>TRBJ1-6|TRBD1|many|TRBV30
CAWRLTGINSPLHF
TGTGCCTGGAGACTGACAGGGATTAATTCACCCCTCCACTTT
>TRBJ1-1|-|many|TRBV7-6
CASTSVVTEAFF
TGTGCCAGCACCTCGGTCGTCACTGAAGCTTTCTTT
>TRBJ2-3|-|few|TRBV27
CASSLRPTWVLNTQYF
TGTGCCAGCAGTCTTCGGCCCACCTGGGTGCTAAATACGCAGTATTTT
>TRBJ2-2|TRBD2|many|TRBV10-2
CASSVAGGLGELFF
TGCGCCAGCAGCGTAGCGGGGGGGCTCGGGGAGCTGTTTTTT
>TRBJ1-1|TRBD1|many|TRBV14
CASSLDREDTEAFF
TGTGCCAGCAGCTTGGACAGGGAGGACACTGAAGCTTTCTTT
>TRBJ2-5|-|few|TRBV9
CASSVAWAAGETQYF
TGTGCCAGCAGCGTGGCTTGGGCCGCCGGGGAGACCCAGTACTTC
>TRBJ2-1|TRBD1|-|TRBV4-3
CASSQPSGTGVDEQFF
TGCGCCAGCAGCCAACCCTCCGGGACAGGGGTAGATGAGCAGTTCTTC
>TRBJ2-1|-|few|TRBV7-6
CASSLGWSGAISYNEQFF
TGTGCCAGCAGCTTAGGATGGAGCGGAGCAATCTCCTACAATGAGCAGTTCTTC
>TRBJ1-1|-|many|TRBV27
CASSLSVYREKAGLPGRNTEAFF
TGTGCCAGCAGTTTAAGTGTTTATAGAGAAAAAGCGGGACTCCCTGGGAGGAACACTGAAGCTTTCTTT
>TRBJ1-3|-|many|TRBV4-2
CASSQDLGRRSGNTIYF
TGTGCCAGCAGCCAAGATCTGGGCAGAAGGTCTGGAAACACCATATATTTT
>TRBJ1-4|-|-|TRBV12-3/TRBV12-4
CASSTNFGQTNEKTVF
TGTGCCAGCAGTACTAACTTTGGACAGACAAATGAAAAAACTGTTTTT
>TRBJ2-3|-|few|TRBV3-1
CASSQRTGLSTDTQYF
TGTGCCAGCAGCCAAAGAACAGGCCTTAGCACAGATACGCAGTATTTT
>TRBJ2-7|-|-|TRBV7-2
CASSQGSLYEQYF
TGTGCCAGCAGCCAGGGAAGCCTCTACGAGCAGTACTTC
>TRBJ1-1|-|-|TRBV7-2
CASSSTGTTEAFF
TGTGCCAGCAGCTCGACCGGGACAACTGAAGCTTTCTTT